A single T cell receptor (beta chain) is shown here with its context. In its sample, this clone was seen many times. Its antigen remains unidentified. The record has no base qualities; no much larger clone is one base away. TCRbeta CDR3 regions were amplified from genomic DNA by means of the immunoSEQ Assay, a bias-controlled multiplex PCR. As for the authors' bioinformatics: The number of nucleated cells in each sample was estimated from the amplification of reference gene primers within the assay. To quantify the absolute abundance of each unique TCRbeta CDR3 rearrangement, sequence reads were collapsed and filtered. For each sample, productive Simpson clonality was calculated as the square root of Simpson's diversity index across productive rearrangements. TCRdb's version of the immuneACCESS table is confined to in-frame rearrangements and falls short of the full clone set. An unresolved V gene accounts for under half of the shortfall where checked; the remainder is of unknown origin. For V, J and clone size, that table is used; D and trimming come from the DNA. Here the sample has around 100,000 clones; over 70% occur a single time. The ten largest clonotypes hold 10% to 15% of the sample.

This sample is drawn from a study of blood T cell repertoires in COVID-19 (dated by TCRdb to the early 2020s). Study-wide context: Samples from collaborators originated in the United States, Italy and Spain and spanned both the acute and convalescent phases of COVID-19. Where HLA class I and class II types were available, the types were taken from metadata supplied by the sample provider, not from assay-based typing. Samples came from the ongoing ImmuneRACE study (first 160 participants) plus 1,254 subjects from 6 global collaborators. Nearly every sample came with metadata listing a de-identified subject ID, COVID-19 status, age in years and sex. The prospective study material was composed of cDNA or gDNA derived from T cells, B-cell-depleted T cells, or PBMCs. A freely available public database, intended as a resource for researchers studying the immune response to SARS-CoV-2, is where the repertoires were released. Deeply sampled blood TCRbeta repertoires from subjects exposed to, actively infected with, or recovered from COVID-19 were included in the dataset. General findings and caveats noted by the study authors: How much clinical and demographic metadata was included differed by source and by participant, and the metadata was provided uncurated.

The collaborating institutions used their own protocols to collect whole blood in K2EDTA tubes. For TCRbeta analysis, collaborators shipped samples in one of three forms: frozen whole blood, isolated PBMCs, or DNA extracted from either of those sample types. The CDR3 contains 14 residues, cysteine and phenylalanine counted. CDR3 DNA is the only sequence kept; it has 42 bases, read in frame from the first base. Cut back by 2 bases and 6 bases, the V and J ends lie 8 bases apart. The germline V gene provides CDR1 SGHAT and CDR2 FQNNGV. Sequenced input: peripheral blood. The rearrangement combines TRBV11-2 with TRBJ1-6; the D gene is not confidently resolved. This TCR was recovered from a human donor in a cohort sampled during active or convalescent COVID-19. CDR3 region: CASSLNSRNSPLHF. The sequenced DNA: TGTGCCAGCAGCTTAAACAGTCGTAATTCACCCCTCCACTTT.